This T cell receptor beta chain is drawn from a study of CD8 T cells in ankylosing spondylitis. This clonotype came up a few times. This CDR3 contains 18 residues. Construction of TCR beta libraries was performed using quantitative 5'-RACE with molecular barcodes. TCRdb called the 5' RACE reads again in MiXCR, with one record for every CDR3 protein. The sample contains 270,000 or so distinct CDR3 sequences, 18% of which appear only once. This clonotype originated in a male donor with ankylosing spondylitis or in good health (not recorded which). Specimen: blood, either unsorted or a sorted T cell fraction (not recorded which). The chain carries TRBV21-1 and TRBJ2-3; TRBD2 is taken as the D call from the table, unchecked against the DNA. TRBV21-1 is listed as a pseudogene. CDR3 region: CASSKDSQLAGNTDTQYF. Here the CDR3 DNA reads TGTGCCAGCAGCAAAGATAGCCAACTAGCGGGAAACACAGATACGCAGTATTTT.